This entry concerns a single TCR beta chain. The antigen is unknown. This record comes from a study of cytomegalovirus exposure and HLA in healthy donors. Study background: Of roughly 400 genotyped donors, 81% grouped in the Caucasian-associated ancestry cluster.

The PCR was carried out with 60 Vbeta primers and 13 Jbeta primers. Using immunoSEQ multiplex PCR, the repertoire was profiled, and TCRdb retains in-frame clones only, with some absent. The sample includes under 120,000 clones, roughly 80% seen only once; the top ten take around 5%. Regarding the study as a whole: In vitro data verified three CMV-associated chains as specific for CMV antigens. A classifier reportedly called cytomegalovirus status with high sensitivity and specificity.

The sample was PBMCs. The sequence was collected from a female donor in good health and CMV-seropositive.

CDR3 protein: CASSDPGRTLRGYGYTF. The CDR3, as DNA: TGTGCCAGCAGTGACCCGGGACGCACTTTGCGGGGCTATGGCTACACCTTC. V gene TRBV6-1 combines with J gene TRBJ1-2, with D perhaps TRBD1 (5 bases). The CDR3 has 17 amino acids. V dropped 3 bases and J dropped 4 bases, with 21 bases sitting between them. CDR1 and CDR2 (germline): MNHNS, SASEGT.